These T cell receptor beta chains were read from a single sample in a study of memory CD4+ T cells and cytomegalovirus serostatus. TCRdb's table, derived via immunoSEQ multiplex PCR, lists solely in-frame clones and lacks some. Counted here are about 64,000 clones, over 60% occurring once; the ten biggest clones make up 0.88%. Sequences were obtained from memory CD4+ T cells from blood. The receptors were sampled from an adult in good health and CMV-seronegative. CDR3s include the opening cysteine and the closing phenylalanine or tryptophan. Each record gives: V gene, J gene, D gene, clone size, CDR3 protein, CDR3 DNA. The D gene is left open where the match is weak. Not every row has a clone size; where given, it reads once, few, many or a size class.

TRBV7-9	TRBJ2-2	.	.	CASSPPGVSTGELFF	TGTGCCAGCAGCCCCCCGGGAGTCAGTACCGGGGAGCTGTTTTTT
TRBV2	TRBJ1-2	.	.	CASSAPGFYGYTF	TGTGCCAGCAGTGCCCCCGGGTTCTATGGCTACACCTTC
TRBV27	TRBJ1-2	TRBD1	.	CASSFQGARGYTF	TGTGCCAGCAGTTTTCAGGGGGCGCGGGGCTACACCTTC
TRBV28	TRBJ2-7	.	.	CASSLQGLSYEQYF	TGTGCCAGCAGTTTGCAGGGACTCTCCTACGAGCAGTACTTC
TRBV30	TRBJ2-7	TRBD2	.	CAWSRGGPYEQYF	TGTGCCTGGTCCCGCGGGGGGCCCTACGAGCAGTACTTC
TRBV18	TRBJ2-7	TRBD2	.	CASSLREAGYEQYF	TGTGCCAGCTCATTGCGGGAGGCAGGTTACGAGCAGTACTTC
TRBV13	TRBJ2-7	.	.	CASSLDGNSGYEQYF	TGTGCCAGCAGTCTAGACGGGAACTCAGGCTACGAGCAGTACTTC
TRBV28	TRBJ2-7	.	.	CASISRREQYF	TGTGCCAGCATTTCCCGGCGCGAGCAGTACTTC
TRBV28	TRBJ1-2	TRBD1	.	CASRTAQGASTFGYTF	TGTGCCAGCAGGACCGCACAGGGGGCCTCCACGTTCGGCTACACCTTC
TRBV27	TRBJ1-1	.	.	CASSLWAGAGTEAFF	TGTGCCAGCAGTTTATGGGCAGGGGCAGGTACTGAAGCTTTCTTT
TRBV7-6	TRBJ1-1	.	.	CASSFGMNTEAFF	TGTGCCAGCAGCTTCGGTATGAACACTGAAGCTTTCTTT
TRBV10-3	TRBJ2-3	TRBD2	.	CAISGLRGSTDTQYF	TGTGCCATCAGTGGGTTGCGGGGGTCCACAGATACGCAGTATTTT
TRBV18	TRBJ1-6	.	.	CASSPAENSPLHF	TGTGCCAGCTCACCGGCCGAAAATTCACCCCTCCACTTT
TRBV11-3	TRBJ2-7	TRBD2	medium-sized	CASSPRSGSGYEQYF	TGTGCCAGCAGCCCCCGAAGCGGGAGTGGGTACGAGCAGTACTTC
TRBV6-5	TRBJ2-5	TRBD1	few	CASSYGTGRPQYF	TGTGCCAGCAGTTACGGGACAGGACGGCCCCAGTACTTC
TRBV21-1	TRBJ1-4	.	.	CASSKELIGLGEKLFF	TGTGCCAGCAGCAAAGAGCTAATTGGTCTCGGTGAAAAACTGTTTTTT
TRBV29-1	TRBJ1-2	.	.	CSGGDDGYTF	TGCAGCGGGGGGGATGATGGCTACACCTTC
TRBV28	TRBJ1-5	.	.	CASSWGGGMGNQPQHF	TGTGCCAGCAGTTGGGGCGGAGGGATGGGCAATCAGCCCCAGCATTTT
TRBV29-1	TRBJ1-1	.	few	CSVHAGRNTEAFF	TGCAGCGTACACGCAGGAAGGAACACTGAAGCTTTCTTT
TRBV19	TRBJ1-5	.	.	CATHAGYSNQPQHF	TGTGCCACCCACGCGGGTTATAGCAATCAGCCCCAGCATTTT
TRBV30	TRBJ1-6	.	.	CAWSQRWGSGSYNSPLHF	TGTGCCTGGAGTCAAAGGTGGGGTTCAGGCTCCTATAATTCACCCCTCCACTTT
TRBV11-3	TRBJ2-3	TRBD2	once	CASSLSGMDRPGPGTDTQYF	TGTGCCAGCAGCTTAAGCGGGATGGACCGACCGGGACCTGGGACAGATACGCAGTATTTT
TRBV21-1	TRBJ2-7	.	.	CASSKAIRGRAYEQYF	TGTGCCAGCAGCAAAGCGATTCGGGGCAGGGCCTACGAGCAGTACTTC
TRBV5-1	TRBJ2-1	.	.	CASSSGTGGYHEQFF	TGCGCCAGCAGCTCCGGGACTGGGGGGTACCATGAGCAGTTCTTC
TRBV7-2	TRBJ2-7	.	.	CASSSTRSSYEQYF	TGTGCCAGCAGCTCGACTAGGAGCTCCTACGAGCAGTACTTC
TRBV5-1	TRBJ1-2	TRBD1	.	CASSPGQAVGLGYTF	TGCGCCAGCAGCCCCGGACAGGCGGTCGGCCTTGGCTACACCTTC
TRBV9	TRBJ2-3	TRBD2	.	CASSVPGLGTDTQYF	TGTGCCAGCAGCGTTCCGGGACTAGGCACAGATACGCAGTATTTT
TRBV4-3	TRBJ2-1	TRBD2	few	CASSQDKRERQFF	TGCGCCAGCAGCCAAGATAAGCGGGAGAGACAGTTCTTC
TRBV5-1	TRBJ1-2	.	.	CASSRGGQNYGYTF	TGCGCCAGCAGCCGCGGAGGGCAGAACTATGGCTACACCTTC
TRBV2	TRBJ2-1	.	.	CASAQRGGYNEQFF	TGTGCCAGCGCCCAGCGAGGCGGGTACAATGAGCAGTTCTTC
TRBV10-3	TRBJ1-1	TRBD1	.	CAISGAGGPNTEAFF	TGTGCCATCAGTGGGGCAGGGGGCCCGAACACTGAAGCTTTCTTT
TRBV7-9	TRBJ1-6	TRBD1	.	CASSLSGGTGQNSPLHF	TGTGCCAGCAGCTTGTCGGGGGGGACAGGGCAGAATTCACCCCTCCACTTT
TRBV27	TRBJ1-1	.	.	CASSLSIAAEAFF	TGTGCCAGCAGTTTATCGATAGCTGCTGAAGCTTTCTTT
TRBV27	TRBJ1-2	.	.	CASSQGSAGYGYTF	TGTGCCAGCAGTCAGGGGTCAGCGGGGTATGGCTACACCTTC
TRBV28	TRBJ2-7	TRBD1	.	CASSLLGTGSYEQYF	TGTGCCAGCAGTTTATTGGGGACAGGCTCCTACGAGCAGTACTTC
TRBV12-2	TRBJ2-7	.	once	CASRLAHVPPSGRGVYEQYF	TGTGCAAGTCGCTTAGCGCACGTCCCCCCTAGTGGCAGAGGCGTCTACGAGCAGTACTTC
TRBV12-5	TRBJ2-6	TRBD1	once	CASTGVFSGANVLTF	TGTGCTAGTACAGGGGTCTTTTCTGGGGCCAACGTCCTGACTTTC
TRBV4-3	TRBJ1-2	TRBD1	once	CASSLQGADGYTF	TGCGCCAGCAGCCTACAGGGGGCGGATGGCTACACCTTC
TRBV15	TRBJ1-6	TRBD1	.	CATSRDSTGGSPTPLHF	TGTGCCACCAGCAGAGATTCTACAGGGGGCAGTCCTACACCCCTCCACTTT
TRBV27	TRBJ2-1	TRBD2	.	CASSLPLVAGGNNEQFF	TGTGCCAGCAGTCTCCCCCTGGTAGCGGGAGGGAACAATGAGCAGTTCTTC
TRBV6-5	TRBJ1-2	.	few	CASSYWAGDGYTF	TGTGCCAGCAGTTACTGGGCGGGGGATGGCTACACCTTC
TRBV11-1	TRBJ2-5	.	.	CASSLSETQYF	TGTGCCAGCAGCTTATCAGAGACCCAGTACTTC
TRBV2	TRBJ1-1	.	.	CASRREGGFVNTEAFF	TGTGCCAGCCGGAGGGAAGGAGGCTTCGTAAACACTGAAGCTTTCTTT
TRBV28	TRBJ1-3	TRBD1	.	CASSTGQGSGNTIYF	TGTGCCAGCAGCACAGGACAGGGATCAGGAAACACCATATATTTT
TRBV18	TRBJ2-7	TRBD1	.	CASSPETGPYEQYF	TGTGCCAGCTCACCAGAGACAGGGCCCTACGAGCAGTACTTC
TRBV29-1	TRBJ2-5	.	.	CSVGTGSETQYF	TGCAGCGTCGGAACAGGGTCCGAGACCCAGTACTTC